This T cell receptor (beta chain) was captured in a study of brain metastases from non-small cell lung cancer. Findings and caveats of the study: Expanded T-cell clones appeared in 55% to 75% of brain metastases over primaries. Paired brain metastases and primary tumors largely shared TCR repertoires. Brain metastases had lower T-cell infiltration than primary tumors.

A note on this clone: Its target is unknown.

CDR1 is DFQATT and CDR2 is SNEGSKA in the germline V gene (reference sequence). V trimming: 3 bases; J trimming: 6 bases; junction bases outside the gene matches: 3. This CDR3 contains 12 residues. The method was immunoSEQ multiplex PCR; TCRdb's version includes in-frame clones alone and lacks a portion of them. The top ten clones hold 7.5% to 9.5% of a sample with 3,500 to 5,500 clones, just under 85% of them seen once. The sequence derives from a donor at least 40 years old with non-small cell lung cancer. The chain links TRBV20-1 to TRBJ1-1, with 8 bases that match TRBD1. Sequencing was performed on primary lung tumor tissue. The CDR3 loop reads CSASTTGAEAFF. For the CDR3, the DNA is TGCAGTGCTAGTACGACAGGGGCTGAAGCTTTCTTT.